One sample yielded the 16 T cell receptor beta chains listed below, sequenced in a study of CXCR3-negative and CXCR3-positive naive CD8 T cells. UMI-labeled 5' RACE yielded the TRB cDNA libraries. TCRdb reprocessed the 5' RACE reads and stores each CDR3 protein as one record, lacking DNA. The listing records approximately 88,000 distinct CDR3 sequences. Sequences were obtained from naive CXCR3- CD8+ T cells from blood. Subset specified: CD45RO-CCR7+CD27+CD95- naive CD8+ T cells lacking CXCR3 (TNR3-). The receptors here all came from a human donor in good health. Some clones in this sample may be carry-over from other donors' samples.

The V and J genes are TRBV5-6 and TRBJ2-1; TCRdb reports TRBD2, a call that lacks DNA to check it against. This CDR3 region has 15 residues. The germline gives CDR1 SGHDT, CDR2 YYEEEE. This CDR3 is CASRSGALPYNEQFF.

V usage is TRBV7-9 and J usage is TRBJ1-2; the TCRdb D gene call, TRBD1, has no DNA to confirm it. CDR3 length: 15 residues. Germline-derived CDR1 and CDR2 are SEHNR and FQNEAQ (reference sequence). The CDR3: CASSAGTGESGGYTF.

The V gene is TRBV7-9, the J gene TRBJ2-1; the D call of TRBD2 rests on TCRdb alone, since no DNA is present to check it. Germline-derived CDR1 and CDR2 are SEHNR and FQNEAQ (reference sequence). The CDR3 consists of 19 residues. CDR3 loop: CASSHGLAGGKSSYNEQFF.

The V gene is TRBV29-1, the J gene TRBJ1-2; with no DNA, the TCRdb D assignment of TRBD1 cannot be verified. CDR1 and CDR2 from the germline V gene are SQVTM and ANQGSEA. The CDR3 has 15 residues. The CDR3 protein is CSVEDWTGERGGYTF.

This chain joins TRBV27 and TRBJ2-2; TCRdb proposes TRBD2, but this gene call is untestable without DNA. This CDR3 has 15 residues. Germline CDR1 is MNHEY and CDR2 is SMNVEV (reference sequence). This chain's CDR3 is CASRTGLAVAGELFF.

The chain is built from TRBV20-1 and TRBJ1-1. CDR3 size: 14 residues. Germline V lookup: CDR1 DFQATT, CDR2 SNEGSKA (reference sequence). The CDR3 protein is CTGGGVETHTEAFF.

V is TRBV20-1 and J is TRBJ2-7; TCRdb's assignment of TRBD2 cannot be checked, as there is no DNA. CDR1 DFQATT and CDR2 SNEGSKA come from the germline V gene (reference sequence). The CDR3 has 13 amino acids. CDR3 amino acids: CSARSGGMDEQYF.

The chain carries TRBV5-1 and TRBJ2-3; TCRdb designates TRBD2, a call that cannot be tested without DNA. The length of the CDR3 is 15 residues. Germline V CDR1 and CDR2: SGHRS, YFSETQ. CDR3 amino acids: CASSLSSGGTDTQYF.

The chain employs TRBV20-1 and TRBJ2-1. The CDR3 runs to 15 residues. The germline V gene encodes CDR1 DFQATT and CDR2 SNEGSKA (reference sequence). CDR3 amino acids: CSARDGLGSYNEQFF.

The J gene is TRBJ2-2, the V gene TRBV5-6; lacking DNA, the TRBD2 call made by TCRdb goes unchecked. The CDR3 is made up of 13 amino acids. The germline CDR1 and CDR2 sequences are SGHDT and YYEEEE. CDR3: CASSLGETGELFF.

This chain links TRBV5-6 with TRBJ2-1; the D gene TCRdb calls, TRBD2, cannot be checked with no DNA. CDR3 length: 14 residues. Per germline, CDR1 SGHDT and CDR2 YYEEEE. The CDR3 is CASSLWREGDEQFF.

V gene TRBV6-5 combines with J gene TRBJ2-7; absent DNA, TCRdb's TRBD1 call cannot be checked. From germline, CDR1 is MNHEY and CDR2 SVGAGI. This CDR3 has 15 amino acids. The CDR3 sequence is CASSYQWDGSYEQYF.

The rearrangement joins TRBV20-1 to TRBJ1-5. The CDR3 extends over 14 amino acids. The germline gives CDR1 DFQATT, CDR2 SNEGSKA (reference sequence). CDR3 in amino acids: CSARAPHSNQPQHF.

V is TRBV28 and J is TRBJ2-3; TCRdb's D call of TRBD1 is untestable without DNA. CDR3 length equals 13 residues. Germline CDR1 reads MDHEN; CDR2 reads SYDVKM. The CDR3 reads CASSPTGVDTQYF.

This chain uses TRBV11-2 with TRBJ2-1; TCRdb's D gene call, TRBD2, goes unchecked for lack of DNA. Germline CDR1 and CDR2: SGHAT and FQNNGV. The CDR3 spans 18 residues. The CDR3 protein is CASSFPSRTSGRYNEQFF.

The rearrangement uses TRBV12-3 or TRBV12-4 and TRBJ2-1; TCRdb indicates TRBD1, and absent DNA this call remains unverified. The CDR3 totals 15 residues. The CDR3 region is CASSFPSTGDNEQFF.